The sequence of this TCR beta chain was determined in a study of blood T cell repertoires in COVID-19. Trimming cost V 6 bases and J 7 bases, with 15 bases left between them. The length of the CDR3 is 13 residues. Measured with immunoSEQ multiplex PCR; TCRdb has only the in-frame clones, and not every one. The sample contains approximately 250,000 clones, approximately 80% of which appear only once. The sequence was obtained from a human donor in a cohort sampled during active COVID-19. The sequenced sample consisted of peripheral blood. J is TRBJ1-2 and V is TRBV12-3 or TRBV12-4, with D maybe TRBD1 (6 bases). The CDR3 nucleotides read TGTGCCAGCAGGCAAACAGGGTCAGGTGGCTACACCTTC. It yields the protein CASRQTGSGGYTF.